The present T cell receptor (beta chain) was sequenced within a study of blood T cell repertoires in COVID-19. Study overall: COVID-19 samples from acute and convalescent phases originated in the United States, Italy and Spain.

Germline V lookup: CDR1 ENHRY, CDR2 SYGVKD. The CDR3 consists of 13 residues. Trimming took 6 bases from V and 2 from J, leaving 10 bases between them. Libraries were prepared by immunoSEQ multiplex PCR; TCRdb keeps only in-frame clonotypes and omits some of them. Of just over 60,000 clones in the sample, 79% were seen once. The sequenced sample was peripheral blood. This receptor was obtained from a woman aged 80 or over with active or convalescent COVID-19. The chain carries TRBV10-3 and TRBJ1-2; D ambiguous. As DNA, the CDR3 is TGTGCCATCAGCGGTACAGCAAACTATGGCTACACCTTC. This translates into CAISGTANYGYTF.